The entry below describes one T cell receptor beta chain. Looked up from germline, CDR1 is SGDLS and CDR2 is YYNGEE. The length of the CDR3 is 15 residues. Trimming took off 3 bases at V and 5 bases at J, with 17 bases between the two ends. The data were obtained in a study of blood T cell repertoires in COVID-19. Study context: The origin of the acute and convalescent COVID-19 samples was the United States, Italy and Spain. PBMCs, B-cell-depleted T cells, or T cells were the source of the cDNA or gDNA that made up the material.

In the study's own analysis: Nucleated cell number was recorded as an estimate derived from reference gene primer amplification. Clones were read by immunoSEQ multiplex PCR, and TCRdb kept only the in-frame ones, dropping some. That table supplies the V and J calls and clone size; D and trimming were determined from the DNA. The sample shows 540,000 or so clones, roughly 91% of them seen only once. The sequencing sample was made of peripheral blood. This chain joins TRBV9 and TRBJ1-1; no firm D call. This sequence originates from a woman aged 45-59 years with COVID-19, enrolled during active disease. This CDR3 is CASSAHLDGRTEAFF. DNA of the CDR3: TGTGCCAGCAGCGCCCACTTGGACGGGAGGACTGAAGCTTTCTTT.